A selection of T cell receptor beta chains follows, all from one sample in a study of blood T cells in healthy people across ages. TCRdb used MiXCR to reprocess the 5' RACE reads, holding one entry per CDR3 protein. Among over 1,200,000 distinct CDR3 sequences listed, roughly 64% were seen once. The source material was blood. These receptors originate from a man younger than 35 in good health. The CDR3 runs from the conserved cysteine through the conserved F or W. Each record gives: CDR3 protein, CDR3 DNA, J gene, clone size, D gene, V gene. A D gene is named only where the DNA matches it firmly. Not every row has a clone size; where given, it reads once, few, many or a size class.

cdr3_aa: CASSSYLRPGRSPYEQYF; cdr3_nt: TGTGCCAGCAGCTCTTACCTCCGTCCTGGCCGTAGCCCCTACGAGCAGTACTTC; j_call: TRBJ2-7; clone_size: .; d_call: .; v_call: TRBV5-4
cdr3_aa: CATSDWPRTASTDTQYF; cdr3_nt: TGTGCCACCAGTGACTGGCCCAGGACGGCGAGCACAGATACGCAGTATTTT; j_call: TRBJ2-3; clone_size: .; d_call: .; v_call: TRBV24-1
cdr3_aa: CASLRGAGELFF; cdr3_nt: TGTGCCAGTCTGAGGGGGGCCGGGGAGCTGTTTTTT; j_call: TRBJ2-2; clone_size: .; d_call: .; v_call: TRBV4-2
cdr3_aa: CASSQDPGSITF; cdr3_nt: TGCGCCAGCAGCCAAGATCCCGGATCCATCACCTTC; j_call: TRBJ1-2; clone_size: .; d_call: .; v_call: TRBV4-1
cdr3_aa: CASSLGREVNNEQFF; cdr3_nt: TGTGCCAGCAGTCTAGGGAGGGAGGTCAACAATGAGCAGTTCTTC; j_call: TRBJ2-1; clone_size: .; d_call: TRBD2; v_call: TRBV12-3/TRBV12-4
cdr3_aa: CASGLPLPGRTDTQYF; cdr3_nt: TGTGCTAGTGGTTTGCCTCTTCCGGGACGCACAGATACGCAGTATTTT; j_call: TRBJ2-3; clone_size: .; d_call: .; v_call: TRBV12-5
cdr3_aa: CATSTVRTGDEKLFF; cdr3_nt: TGTGCCACCAGCACCGTCAGGACAGGGGATGAAAAACTGTTTTTT; j_call: TRBJ1-4; clone_size: .; d_call: TRBD1; v_call: TRBV15
cdr3_aa: CASSRGTSGEETQYF; cdr3_nt: TGCGCCAGCAGCCGTGGGACTAGCGGGGAAGAGACCCAGTACTTC; j_call: TRBJ2-5; clone_size: .; d_call: TRBD2; v_call: TRBV4-3
cdr3_aa: CASSLGRGTGYEQYF; cdr3_nt: TGTGCCAGCAGCTTAGGCCGTGGGACAGGGTACGAGCAGTACTTC; j_call: TRBJ2-7; clone_size: .; d_call: TRBD1; v_call: TRBV13
cdr3_aa: CSAQDGVEQYEQYF; cdr3_nt: TGCAGTGCTCAGGACGGGGTAGAACAATACGAGCAGTACTTC; j_call: TRBJ2-7; clone_size: .; d_call: .; v_call: TRBV20-1
cdr3_aa: CASSLLSRGVYQETQYF; cdr3_nt: TGTGCCAGCAGCCTCCTTTCCAGGGGGGTATACCAAGAGACCCAGTACTTC; j_call: TRBJ2-5; clone_size: .; d_call: .; v_call: TRBV13
cdr3_aa: CASSRTGGRPYNEQYF; cdr3_nt: TGCGCCAGCAGCCGGACGGGCGGGAGGCCCTACAATGAGCAGTACTTC; j_call: TRBJ2-7; clone_size: .; d_call: TRBD2; v_call: TRBV4-1
cdr3_aa: CASSWTSGQIYEQYF; cdr3_nt: TGTGCCAGCAGTTGGACCTCGGGACAGATATATGAGCAGTACTTC; j_call: TRBJ2-7; clone_size: .; d_call: TRBD1; v_call: TRBV6-5
cdr3_aa: CSARDHRVNTEAFF; cdr3_nt: TGCAGTGCTAGAGATCATAGGGTGAACACTGAAGCTTTCTTT; j_call: TRBJ1-1; clone_size: once; d_call: .; v_call: TRBV20-1
cdr3_aa: CASSHGRRKYGYTF; cdr3_nt: TGTGCCAGCAGCCATGGTCGGAGGAAGTATGGCTACACCTTC; j_call: TRBJ1-2; clone_size: .; d_call: .; v_call: TRBV3-1
cdr3_aa: CASSAINKYEQYF; cdr3_nt: TGTGCCAGCAGCGCTATAAACAAGTACGAGCAGTACTTC; j_call: TRBJ2-7; clone_size: .; d_call: .; v_call: TRBV11-2
cdr3_aa: CASSSTGLAGDTQYF; cdr3_nt: TGTGCCAGCAGTTCTACGGGACTAGCGGGAGATACGCAGTATTTT; j_call: TRBJ2-3; clone_size: .; d_call: TRBD2; v_call: TRBV27
cdr3_aa: CATSRALASSYNEQFF; cdr3_nt: TGTGCCACCAGCAGAGCCCTTGCGAGCTCCTACAATGAGCAGTTCTTC; j_call: TRBJ2-1; clone_size: .; d_call: .; v_call: TRBV15
cdr3_aa: CASSDPGRSTEAFF; cdr3_nt: TGTGCCAGCAGTGATCCAGGAAGGAGCACTGAAGCTTTCTTT; j_call: TRBJ1-1; clone_size: .; d_call: .; v_call: TRBV6-4
cdr3_aa: CASSLAGGETTDTQYF; cdr3_nt: TGTGCCAGCAGCCTTGCAGGGGGCGAGACCACAGATACGCAGTATTTT; j_call: TRBJ2-3; clone_size: .; d_call: TRBD1; v_call: TRBV3-1
cdr3_aa: CASSQAPTGGEQFF; cdr3_nt: TGCGCCAGCAGCCAAGCCCCTACAGGGGGAGAGCAGTTCTTC; j_call: TRBJ2-1; clone_size: .; d_call: TRBD1; v_call: TRBV4-3
cdr3_aa: CASSRDRGPYEQYF; cdr3_nt: TGTGCCAGCAGCCGTGACAGGGGACCCTACGAGCAGTACTTC; j_call: TRBJ2-7; clone_size: many; d_call: TRBD1; v_call: TRBV4-1
cdr3_aa: CASSLGVADYNEQFF; cdr3_nt: TGCGCCAGCAGCTTGGGGGTAGCGGACTACAATGAGCAGTTCTTC; j_call: TRBJ2-1; clone_size: .; d_call: .; v_call: TRBV5-1
cdr3_aa: CASRPGLGTEAFF; cdr3_nt: TGTGCCAGCAGACCGGGGTTGGGCACTGAAGCTTTCTTT; j_call: TRBJ1-1; clone_size: once; d_call: .; v_call: TRBV6-6
cdr3_aa: CASRGTGLTGGYTF; cdr3_nt: TGTGCCAGCAGAGGGACAGGGCTGACGGGGGGCTACACCTTC; j_call: TRBJ1-2; clone_size: .; d_call: TRBD1; v_call: TRBV12-3/TRBV12-4
cdr3_aa: CASSSPPGGGRTTDTQYF; cdr3_nt: TGTGCCAGCAGCTCCCCCCCCGGTGGCGGGAGGACCACAGATACGCAGTATTTT; j_call: TRBJ2-3; clone_size: .; d_call: TRBD2; v_call: TRBV11-2
cdr3_aa: CASSRYGLYGSSTDTQYF; cdr3_nt: TGTGCCAGCAGCCGGTACGGACTTTACGGCAGTAGCACAGATACGCAGTATTTT; j_call: TRBJ2-3; clone_size: .; d_call: .; v_call: TRBV3-1
cdr3_aa: CASSPARETQYF; cdr3_nt: TGCGCCAGCAGCCCTGCTAGGGAGACCCAGTACTTC; j_call: TRBJ2-5; clone_size: many; d_call: .; v_call: TRBV7-2
cdr3_aa: CASSPDRFKGYTF; cdr3_nt: TGTGCCAGCAGCCCGGACAGGTTTAAAGGCTACACCTTC; j_call: TRBJ1-2; clone_size: .; d_call: TRBD1; v_call: TRBV12-3/TRBV12-4
cdr3_aa: CASTTGSPSTDTQYF; cdr3_nt: TGTGCCAGCACAACAGGGTCCCCTAGCACAGATACGCAGTATTTT; j_call: TRBJ2-3; clone_size: once; d_call: .; v_call: TRBV28
cdr3_aa: CSVLRDRATYEQYF; cdr3_nt: TGCAGCGTGCTTCGGGACAGGGCAACCTACGAGCAGTACTTC; j_call: TRBJ2-7; clone_size: few; d_call: TRBD1; v_call: TRBV29-1
cdr3_aa: CASSQFSRAADTF; cdr3_nt: TGTGCCAGCAGCCAGTTTTCCCGCGCGGCGGACACCTTC; j_call: TRBJ1-2; clone_size: .; d_call: .; v_call: TRBV4-2
cdr3_aa: CASSLTGTGELFF; cdr3_nt: TGTGCCAGCAGCCTGACGGGCACCGGGGAGCTGTTTTTT; j_call: TRBJ2-2; clone_size: many; d_call: .; v_call: TRBV12-3/TRBV12-4
cdr3_aa: CASSLDGAGNEQFF; cdr3_nt: TGCGCCAGCAGCTTGGATGGGGCGGGGAATGAGCAGTTCTTC; j_call: TRBJ2-1; clone_size: few; d_call: .; v_call: TRBV5-1
cdr3_aa: CASSGSGRGEQFF; cdr3_nt: TGTGCCAGCAGTGGCAGCGGGAGGGGTGAGCAGTTCTTC; j_call: TRBJ2-1; clone_size: .; d_call: TRBD2; v_call: TRBV6-6
cdr3_aa: CASSLLPRDRGIYSYTF; cdr3_nt: TGCGCCAGCAGCTTGTTACCCAGGGACAGGGGGATCTATAGCTACACCTTC; j_call: TRBJ1-2; clone_size: .; d_call: TRBD1; v_call: TRBV5-1
cdr3_aa: CASSPSTVSNQPQHF; cdr3_nt: TGTGCCAGCAGTCCATCGACCGTAAGCAATCAGCCCCAGCATTTT; j_call: TRBJ1-5; clone_size: .; d_call: .; v_call: TRBV12-3/TRBV12-4
cdr3_aa: CASSSSRVNEQFF; cdr3_nt: TGTGCCAGCAGTTCCTCTAGGGTCAATGAGCAGTTCTTC; j_call: TRBJ2-1; clone_size: .; d_call: .; v_call: TRBV7-2
cdr3_aa: CSARDRQENTDTQYF; cdr3_nt: TGCAGTGCTAGAGATCGTCAGGAAAACACAGATACGCAGTATTTT; j_call: TRBJ2-3; clone_size: .; d_call: .; v_call: TRBV20-1
cdr3_aa: CASGRDPTYEQYF; cdr3_nt: TGTGCCAGCGGGAGGGACCCTACCTACGAGCAGTACTTC; j_call: TRBJ2-7; clone_size: few; d_call: TRBD2; v_call: TRBV6-5
cdr3_aa: CASSQEGLLRTDTQYF; cdr3_nt: TGCGCCAGCAGCCAAGAGGGACTTCTGCGAACAGATACGCAGTATTTT; j_call: TRBJ2-3; clone_size: .; d_call: .; v_call: TRBV4-1
cdr3_aa: CASRQDRLVQFF; cdr3_nt: TGTGCCAGCAGACAAGACCGACTAGTGCAGTTCTTC; j_call: TRBJ2-1; clone_size: .; d_call: .; v_call: TRBV4-2